A single sample gave rise to the 32 T cell receptor beta chains below, sequenced in a study of T cells in Graves' hyperthyroidism and ophthalmopathy. Template material for amplifying TCR beta CDR3 regions consisted of RNA transcripts. RT-PCR in the first round (using the HTBI primer set) targeted the TCR CDR3. Via MiXCR, TCRdb re-called the multiplex PCR reads, giving one row per CDR3 protein. The sample includes 100,000 to 130,000 distinct CDR3 sequences, roughly 15% of them seen just once. What was sequenced was blood. The origin of the receptors is a woman between 45 and 65 years old with Graves' hyperthyroidism.

This clonotype appeared many times. The chain employs TRBV29-1 and TRBJ2-1; TRBD2 agrees at 12 bases. Germline CDR1 and CDR2: SQVTM and ANQGSEA. The CDR3 covers 17 residues. The V gene end was trimmed by 3 bases and the J gene end by 0 bases; junction bases not matched to a gene: 6. CDR3 bases: TGCAGCGTTGAGCTAGCGGGAGGGAGAGACTCCTACAATGAGCAGTTCTTC. Protein product: CSVELAGGRDSYNEQFF.

As concerns this clonotype: A read error may account for a junction end that differs from germline. J is TRBJ1-5 and V is TRBV5-1, with D possibly being TRBD1 (6 bases). The germline V gene encodes CDR1 SGHRS and CDR2 YFSETQ. CDR3 length: 15 residues. The chain's CDR3 is CASSLAGASNQPQHF. CDR3 DNA: TGTGCCAGCAGCTTGGCAGGGGCGAGCAATCAGCCCCAGCATTTT.

The DNA for the CDR3 is TGTGCCAGCAGCTTAGGAAGCGGGAGACAGGAATACAATGAGCAGTTCTTC. Amino acid sequence: CASSLGSGRQEYNEQFF. The chain joins TRBV11-1 to TRBJ2-1; 8 positions match TRBD2. The junction had 9 bases not matched to a gene; V was cut back by 1 base and J by 4 bases. The CDR3 spans 17 residues. CDR1 is SGHAT and CDR2 is FQDESV in the germline V gene (reference sequence).

This clonotype was found many times. This chain connects TRBV28 to TRBJ2-2; TRBD2 matches 10 bases. J gave up 5 bases and V 4 bases, and 7 bases lay outside the gene matches. This CDR3 spans 16 amino acids. Germline-derived CDR1 and CDR2 are MDHEN and SYDVKM. Here the CDR3 reads CASSSSGRAGTGELFF. CDR3 nucleotides: TGTGCCAGCAGTTCCAGCGGGAGGGCCGGGACCGGGGAGCTGTTTTTT.

The chain is built from TRBV28 and TRBJ1-4; TRBD1 might be the D (5 bases). Germline CDR1 and CDR2: MDHEN and SYDVKM. This CDR3 has 18 amino acids. V was pared by 4 bases and J by 0 bases, with 18 bases between. CDR3 sequence (DNA): TGTGCCAGCAGTTCACCGGGACGGTTCAGGGCAACTAATGAAAAACTGTTTTTT. Protein sequence: CASSSPGRFRATNEKLFF. Supplemented by reference TRBV28 and TRBJ1-4, the full variable domain reads DVKVTQSSRYLVKRTGEKVFLECVQDMDHENMFWYRQDPGLGLRLIYFSYDVKMKEKGDIPEGYSVSREKKERFSLILESASTNQTSMYLCASSSPGRFRATNEKLFFGSGTQLSVL.

This clonotype was seen ten or more times. The rearrangement joins TRBV6-1 to TRBJ2-7, with TRBD2 matching over 11 bases. The germline gives CDR1 MNHNS, CDR2 SASEGT. V trimming: 5 bases; J trimming: 5 bases; junction bases outside the gene matches: 8. The CDR3 runs to 15 residues. The CDR3 reads CASSLSGRAIHEQYV. CDR3 sequence (DNA): TGTGCCAGCAGTCTTAGCGGGAGGGCCATCCACGAGCAGTACGTC.

The sample holds many counts of this clonotype. V is TRBV20-1 and J is TRBJ2-1; TRBD1 might be the D (5 bases). The V and J ends lost 6 bases and 5 bases respectively, with 20 bases between them. CDR3 length: 15 residues. CDR1 and CDR2 (germline): DFQATT, SNEGSKA (reference sequence). CDR3 amino acids: CSAQAGQRNNNEQFF. Here the CDR3 DNA reads TGCAGTGCCCAGGCCGGACAAAGGAATAACAATGAGCAGTTCTTC.

The chain joins TRBV4-1 to TRBJ1-5; D gene ambiguous. V was clipped by 4 bases and J by 1 base, with 11 bases between them. This CDR3 is built from 15 residues. CDR1 is MGHRA and CDR2 is YSYEKL in the germline V gene. The CDR3 sequence is CASSLPTVSNQPQHF. Here the CDR3 DNA reads TGCGCCAGCAGCCTTCCTACAGTGAGCAATCAGCCCCAGCATTTT.

The chain has TRBV12-5 and TRBJ2-1; D possibly corresponds to TRBD2 (7 bases). Trimming left V 0 bases short and J 5 bases short, with 17 bases between. Per the germline V gene, CDR1 is LGHNT and CDR2 is FRNRAP. The CDR3 covers 17 residues. The CDR3 coding sequence is TGTGCTAGTGGTTTGGTATTAGCAGGGGAGGGCCACAATGAGCAGTTCTTC. Protein sequence: CASGLVLAGEGHNEQFF.

This clonotype showed up many times. This CDR3 is CASSERLFIQYF. In nucleotides, the CDR3 is TGTGCCAGCAGTGAAAGACTCTTCATTCAGTACTTC. This rearrangement joins TRBV2 to TRBJ2-4; D unresolved. Between the trimmed V and J ends, which lost 2 bases and 9 bases, there was a span of 8 bases. The CDR3 has 12 amino acids. The germline gives CDR1 SNHLY, CDR2 FYNNEI.

The V gene is TRBV13, the J gene TRBJ2-1; maybe TRBD2 (6 bases). V was shortened by 5 bases and J by 4 bases, with 6 bases between the two germline ends. The CDR3 is 12 amino acids. The germline gives CDR1 PRHDT, CDR2 FYEKMQ (reference sequence). CDR3 amino acids: CASSGRYNEQFF. CDR3 in DNA: TGTGCCAGCAGCGGGAGGTACAATGAGCAGTTCTTC.

The genes are TRBV3-1 and TRBJ1-1; 10 nucleotides match TRBD1. The V gene end was trimmed by 4 bases and the J gene end by 7 bases; junction bases not matched to a gene: 3. CDR1 is LGHDT, CDR2 YNNKEL, per germline (reference sequence). CDR3 length equals 13 residues. The CDR3 DNA reads TGTGCCAGCAGCCGACAGGGGGCCGGTGAAGCTTTCTTT. Protein product: CASSRQGAGEAFF. Using reference TRBV3-1 and TRBJ1-1 for the parts outside the CDR3, the full variable domain is DTAVSQTPKYLVTQMGNDKSIKCEQNLGHDTMYWYKQDSKKFLKIMFSYNNKELIINETVPNRFSPKSPDKAHLNLHINSLELGDSAVYFCASSRQGAGEAFFGQGTRLTVV.

There are many counts of this clonotype. The rearrangement joins TRBV20-1 to TRBJ1-5; D gene unclear. Trimming shortened V by 3 bases and J by 1 base, and 10 bases separated the two germline ends. CDR3 length: 14 residues. Germline CDR1 is DFQATT and CDR2 is SNEGSKA (reference sequence). DNA for the CDR3: TGCAGTGCTAGTTCCCGGGGAAGCAATCAGCCCCAGCATTTT. It encodes CSASSRGSNQPQHF.

Ten or more counts support this clonotype. The gene calls are TRBV27 and TRBJ2-5; D unclear. CDR3 length: 15 amino acids. Trimming removed 4 bases at V and 0 bases at J, with 12 bases between. Germline V lookup: CDR1 MNHEY, CDR2 SMNVEV (reference sequence). The CDR3 bases are TGTGCCAGCAGTTATTTTGACGGATACCAAGAGACCCAGTACTTC. It is translated as CASSYFDGYQETQYF.

This clonotype was detected ten times or more. The chain employs TRBV7-3 and TRBJ2-1; the D gene is possibly TRBD2 (5 bases). CDR3 length: 14 residues. Trimming stripped 4 bases from V and 5 bases from J, with 12 bases between. Looked up from germline, CDR1 is SGHTA and CDR2 is FQGTGA. For the CDR3, the DNA is TGTGCCAGCAGCTACAATTCAGCGGACAATGAGCAGTTCTTC. Protein product: CASSYNSADNEQFF.

The chain uses TRBV3-1 and TRBJ2-1, with D unclear. This CDR3 region has 15 residues. The germline V and J ends were trimmed by 0 bases and 1 base, with 7 bases remaining between them. Per the germline V gene, CDR1 is LGHDT and CDR2 is YNNKEL (reference sequence). The CDR3 sequence: CASSQEVVSYNEQFF. The CDR3 DNA sequence: TGTGCCAGCAGCCAAGAGGTAGTATCCTACAATGAGCAGTTCTTC.

This clonotype was seen more than once but under ten times. The gene calls are TRBV19 and TRBJ2-5; 7 bases align to TRBD2. Per germline, CDR1 LNHDA and CDR2 SQIVND (reference sequence). The CDR3 consists of 15 residues. Unmatched junction bases numbered 16, after V lost 10 bases and J lost 5 bases. CDR3 DNA: TGTGCCACCACCATGGGGGGGGGATCGATGGAGACCCAGTACTTC. Its translation: CATTMGGGSMETQYF. Combining the CDR3 with reference TRBV19 and TRBJ2-5 gives the whole variable domain DGGITQSPKYLFRKEGQNVTLSCEQNLNHDAMYWYRQDPGQGLRLIYYSQIVNDFQKGDIAEGYSVSREKKESFPLTVTSAQKNPTAFYLCATTMGGGSMETQYFGPGTRLLVL.

This clonotype was counted ten times or more. The chain couples TRBV15 to TRBJ1-4; D gene ambiguous. The germline V gene has CDR1 LNHNV and CDR2 YYDKDF (reference sequence). This CDR3 spans 16 amino acids. The ends were cut back, 0 bases at V and 0 bases at J, with 8 bases in the middle. The DNA of the CDR3 is TGTGCCACCAGCAGAGAGTATCAGGCAACTAATGAAAAACTGTTTTTT. Translating gives CATSREYQATNEKLFF. Using reference TRBV15 and TRBJ1-4 for the parts outside the CDR3, the full variable domain is DAMVIQNPRYQVTQFGKPVTLSCSQTLNHNVMYWYQQKSSQAPKLLFHYYDKDFNNEADTPDNFQSRRPNTSFCFLDIRSPGLGDTAMYLCATSREYQATNEKLFFGSGTQLSVL.

This sequence joins TRBV4-1 and TRBJ2-1; D perhaps matches TRBD1 (5 bases). The length of the CDR3 is 12 residues. V was trimmed by 5 bases and J by 14 bases, leaving 16 bases between them. The germline CDR1 and CDR2 sequences are MGHRA and YSYEKL. In DNA, the CDR3 is TGCGCCAGCAGCTTAGGCTTAGGGGAAGAGTTCTTC. It is translated as CASSLGLGEEFF.

This clonotype was seen repeatedly, ten times or more. The CDR3 loop is CASSFWAGSYNEQFF. CDR3 DNA: TGCGCCAGCAGCTTTTGGGCAGGCTCCTACAATGAGCAGTTCTTC. The J gene is TRBJ2-1, the V gene TRBV5-1, with unresolved D. The CDR3 loop spans 15 amino acids. Between the trimmed V and J ends, which lost 2 bases and 0 bases, there was a span of 9 bases. Germline V gene lookup returns CDR1 SGHRS and CDR2 YFSETQ.

Many counts were recorded for this clonotype. The chain carries TRBV9 and TRBJ1-1; D is unclear. CDR3 size: 12 residues. The germline V gene encodes CDR1 SGDLS and CDR2 YYNGEE. With 3 bases removed from V and 6 bases from J, the gap between germline ends came to 9 bases. The CDR3 is CASSGTAPEAFF. CDR3 nucleotide sequence: TGTGCCAGCAGCGGAACCGCCCCTGAAGCTTTCTTT.

The chain carries TRBV6-1 and TRBJ2-1; 13 bases are a match to TRBD2. The germline V gene encodes CDR1 MNHNS and CDR2 SASEGT. This CDR3 has 16 residues. J gave up 2 bases and V 5 bases, and 3 bases lay outside the gene matches. The CDR3 bases are TGTGCCAGCAGTCGGACTAGCGGGAGTCCCTACAATGAGCAGTTCTTC. Its protein is CASSRTSGSPYNEQFF.

This clonotype has a count of ten or more. This rearrangement joins TRBV7-2 to TRBJ2-5; D is unresolved. The V end lost 1 base, the J end lost 0 bases, and 6 bases lay between the germline ends. This CDR3 has 14 residues. The germline V gene encodes CDR1 SGHTA and CDR2 FQGNSA. This chain's CDR3 is CASSLDSNQETQYF. The CDR3 DNA is TGTGCCAGCAGCTTAGACAGCAACCAAGAGACCCAGTACTTC.

This clonotype was counted at least ten times. CDR3 amino acids: CASSQDRADVDIQYF. The CDR3 coding sequence is TGTGCCAGCAGCCAAGACAGGGCAGACGTAGACATTCAGTACTTC. The chain links TRBV5-4 to TRBJ2-4; 7 bases are shared with TRBD1. Germline V gives CDR1 SGHNT, CDR2 YYREEE (reference sequence). With V trimmed by 4 bases and J by 8 bases, 12 bases remained unmatched. The CDR3 is 15 amino acids.

The J gene is TRBJ1-2, the V gene TRBV12-3 or TRBV12-4; D might be TRBD1 (6 bases). The CDR3 totals 13 residues. Trimming removed 6 bases from V and 3 bases from J, with 11 bases in between. CDR3 protein: CASSLGQHYGYTF. The CDR3 DNA reads TGTGCCAGCAGCCTCGGACAGCACTATGGCTACACCTTC.

This clonotype has a count of ten or more. This rearrangement joins TRBV5-1 to TRBJ2-5, with TRBD2 matching 10 bases. The V segment lost 3 bases and the J segment 4 bases; nucleotides outside the gene matches: 6. The CDR3 has 15 amino acids. Germline-derived CDR1 and CDR2 are SGHRS and YFSETQ. The CDR3: CASSSLAGVSETQYF. Here the CDR3 DNA reads TGCGCCAGCAGCTCCCTAGCGGGAGTATCAGAGACCCAGTACTTC.

This clonotype was detected ten times or more. The chain carries TRBV11-3 and TRBJ2-2; D is perhaps TRBD1 or TRBD2 (5 bases each). Germline assignment: CDR1 SGHNT and CDR2 YENEEA. Trimming took off 1 base at V and 2 bases at J, with 17 bases between the two ends. This CDR3 region has 18 residues. CDR3 region: CASSLGLIRGPNTGELFF. The CDR3 region has the DNA TGTGCCAGCAGCTTAGGCCTCATAAGGGGACCCAACACCGGGGAGCTGTTTTTT.

Ten or more counts support this clonotype. The rearrangement joins TRBV30 to TRBJ2-5, with a possible D match to TRBD2 (5 bases). The CDR3 length is 15 residues. From germline, CDR1 is GTSNPN and CDR2 SVGIG (reference sequence). Trimming stripped 1 base from V and 7 bases from J, with 19 bases between. The CDR3 loop reads CAWSGESHSRGTQYF. CDR3 in DNA: TGTGCCTGGAGTGGGGAGTCGCATTCTCGGGGGACCCAGTACTTC.

This clonotype showed up many times. V usage is TRBV6-4 and J usage is TRBJ2-1; 9 bases agree with TRBD2. Germline CDR1 and CDR2: MRHNA and SNTAGT. Trimming at V came to 6 bases and at J to 2 bases, leaving 5 bases not matched to a gene. CDR3 size: 15 residues. The CDR3 is CASSPTSGTYNEQFF. CDR3 coding DNA: TGTGCCAGCAGCCCGACTAGCGGAACCTACAATGAGCAGTTCTTC.

The table lists this clonotype with many counts. The gene calls are TRBV13 and TRBJ1-6; D call uncertain. The CDR3 covers 18 residues. Germline V CDR1 and CDR2: PRHDT, FYEKMQ (reference sequence). Trimming took off 2 bases at V and 6 bases at J, with 20 bases between the two ends. CDR3 protein: CASSLTFSKGALNSPLHF. For the CDR3, the DNA is TGTGCCAGCAGCTTAACTTTTTCGAAGGGAGCTCTTAATTCACCCCTCCACTTT.

This chain links TRBV30 with TRBJ1-1, with D maybe TRBD1 (5 bases). Trimming removed 7 bases at V and 5 bases at J, with 17 bases between. The germline V gene encodes CDR1 GTSNPN and CDR2 SVGIG (reference sequence). There are 13 residues in the CDR3. The DNA for the CDR3 is TGTGCCTCACGGGACCCTTGGGGGACTGAAGCTTTCTTT. Protein sequence: CASRDPWGTEAFF.

This clonotype was detected many times. V gene TRBV11-1 combines with J gene TRBJ1-2; maybe TRBD1 (6 bases). CDR3 length: 15 amino acids. Deletions cut 3 bases from V and 4 bases from J, with 15 bases between. Germline CDR1 reads SGHAT; CDR2 reads FQDESV (reference sequence). The DNA for the CDR3 is TGTGCCAGCAGCTTCCAACAGGGAGTCGGCTATGGCTACACCTTC. Its translation: CASSFQQGVGYGYTF.